What follows is one T cell receptor (beta chain) and its context. Its cognate antigen is unknown. V gave up 5 bases and J gave up 4 bases; unmatched junction bases: 8. This CDR3 has 13 amino acids. Germline lookup yields CDR1 GTSNPN and CDR2 SVGIG (reference sequence). Alopecia areata patients provided lesional scalp punch biopsies and peripheral blood, both collected for the study. This record comes from a study of CD8+ T cells in alopecia areata. About the research overall: Twice a day, 5 to 10 mg of oral tofacitinib was administered to treated patients.

Findings of the study overall: Normal skin contains resident alphabeta T cells, and these are also sequenced in scalp samples.

Reverse transcribed after extraction, RNA yielded cDNA as the sequencing template. Some clones are missing from TCRdb's copy, which holds only in-frame ones; the method was immunoSEQ multiplex PCR. The sample holds about 91,000 clones, 35% to 45% seen once. The sequence came from a human donor with alopecia areata. The chain employs TRBV30 and TRBJ2-7; 7 bases map to TRBD2. The sequenced material came from CD4+ T cells sorted from blood. This CDR3 reads CAWAPRTSYEQYF. The DNA of the CDR3 is TGTGCCTGGGCCCCCCGGACTAGTTACGAGCAGTACTTC.